The clone carrying this TCR beta chain appeared a few times. Its specificity is not known. The sample belongs to a study of cytomegalovirus exposure and HLA in healthy donors. Overall study findings and caveats: The study listed approximately 160 cytomegalovirus-associated TCR beta chains. A later analysis reportedly found that, within productive TCRs, an Asian-associated ancestry cluster had fewer N-insertions than the mean observed across the 666 donors. The authors reported that TCR beta sequences could predict HLA-A and HLA-B alleles. These predictions were accurate for most subjects in the first cohort.

Vbeta (60) and Jbeta (13) primers were used in the PCR. Here immunoSEQ multiplex PCR was the method, and the copy in TCRdb shows in-frame clones only, minus some. The data contain around 110,000 clones, under 85% of them seen just once; the ten biggest clones take up 4.2%. Sequencing used PBMCs. This clonotype originated in a male donor in good health and CMV-seronegative.

This chain's CDR3 is CASSQDKGLGTEAFF. The CDR3 DNA is TGCGCCAGCAGCCAAGATAAGGGGCTGGGCACTGAAGCTTTCTTT. This chain connects TRBV4-1 to TRBJ1-1; TRBD1 might be the D (5 bases). Per germline, CDR1 MGHRA and CDR2 YSYEKL. The CDR3 is made up of 15 amino acids. V dropped 0 bases and J dropped 4 bases, with 12 bases sitting between them.